The source of this T cell receptor beta chain is a study of breast tumors, draining lymph nodes, adjacent tissues. Findings of the study overall: Compared with basal-like, luminal-like tumors shared significantly more repertoire with nontumor tissue. Tumors had less TCR diversity than lymph nodes, more than nontumor tissue. Findings are consistent with lymph node origin and intratumoral expansion of most tumor T cells. Data only fit, rather than demonstrated, lymph node origin of most tumor T cells.

TCRdb re-derived calls from the multiplex PCR reads in MiXCR, one entry per CDR3 protein. The sample holds 250,000 or so distinct CDR3 sequences, around 30% seen once. This clonotype was counted many times. The target antigen is unknown. The lymph nodes were axillary draining lymph nodes from breast cancer patients. Germline V gene sequence: CDR1 SNHLY, CDR2 FYNNEI. The CDR3 loop spans 11 amino acids. V shed 6 bases and J shed 14 bases, with 14 bases lying between them. The clonotype comes from a female donor with breast cancer. Some clones in this sample may be carry-over from other donors' samples. Sequencing used axillary lymph node tissue. This rearrangement joins TRBV2 to TRBJ2-1, with D maybe TRBD2 (5 bases). The DNA for the CDR3 is TGTGCCAGCAGCCCAGAGAGGGCGGAGTTCTTC. This gives the protein CASSPERAEFF.